Described below is a single T cell receptor beta chain sequence and its context. What it binds is not known. This entry belongs to a study of vaccination and CD4 T cells after COVID-19. The CDR3 contains 15 residues. V shed 5 bases, J shed 4 bases, and the junction held 7 bases outside the gene matches. Germline values: CDR1 LNHDA, CDR2 SQIVND (reference sequence). Sequencing of the DNA from cultured CD4+ T cells was carried out with the Oncomine TCR Beta short-read assay. TCRdb used MiXCR to reprocess the PCR reads, holding one entry per CDR3 protein. The table lists more than 13,000 distinct CDR3 sequences, about 54% of them singletons. Treatment defined: approximately 10-day PBMC culture with coronavirus spike peptide pools or control peptides (ViraFEST assay). Patients returned positive PCR results between March and December 2020, earlier than US Alpha, Beta and Delta variants.

Input material: CD4+ T cells from blood, cultured in vitro. The V gene is TRBV19, the J gene TRBJ2-3; TRBD1 matches at 9 bases. The TCR originated in a human donor who had recovered from COVID-19. The CDR3 nucleotides are TGTGCCAGTAGTGCACAGGGGGCGTCGGCAGATACGCAGTATTTT. This gives the protein CASSAQGASADTQYF.